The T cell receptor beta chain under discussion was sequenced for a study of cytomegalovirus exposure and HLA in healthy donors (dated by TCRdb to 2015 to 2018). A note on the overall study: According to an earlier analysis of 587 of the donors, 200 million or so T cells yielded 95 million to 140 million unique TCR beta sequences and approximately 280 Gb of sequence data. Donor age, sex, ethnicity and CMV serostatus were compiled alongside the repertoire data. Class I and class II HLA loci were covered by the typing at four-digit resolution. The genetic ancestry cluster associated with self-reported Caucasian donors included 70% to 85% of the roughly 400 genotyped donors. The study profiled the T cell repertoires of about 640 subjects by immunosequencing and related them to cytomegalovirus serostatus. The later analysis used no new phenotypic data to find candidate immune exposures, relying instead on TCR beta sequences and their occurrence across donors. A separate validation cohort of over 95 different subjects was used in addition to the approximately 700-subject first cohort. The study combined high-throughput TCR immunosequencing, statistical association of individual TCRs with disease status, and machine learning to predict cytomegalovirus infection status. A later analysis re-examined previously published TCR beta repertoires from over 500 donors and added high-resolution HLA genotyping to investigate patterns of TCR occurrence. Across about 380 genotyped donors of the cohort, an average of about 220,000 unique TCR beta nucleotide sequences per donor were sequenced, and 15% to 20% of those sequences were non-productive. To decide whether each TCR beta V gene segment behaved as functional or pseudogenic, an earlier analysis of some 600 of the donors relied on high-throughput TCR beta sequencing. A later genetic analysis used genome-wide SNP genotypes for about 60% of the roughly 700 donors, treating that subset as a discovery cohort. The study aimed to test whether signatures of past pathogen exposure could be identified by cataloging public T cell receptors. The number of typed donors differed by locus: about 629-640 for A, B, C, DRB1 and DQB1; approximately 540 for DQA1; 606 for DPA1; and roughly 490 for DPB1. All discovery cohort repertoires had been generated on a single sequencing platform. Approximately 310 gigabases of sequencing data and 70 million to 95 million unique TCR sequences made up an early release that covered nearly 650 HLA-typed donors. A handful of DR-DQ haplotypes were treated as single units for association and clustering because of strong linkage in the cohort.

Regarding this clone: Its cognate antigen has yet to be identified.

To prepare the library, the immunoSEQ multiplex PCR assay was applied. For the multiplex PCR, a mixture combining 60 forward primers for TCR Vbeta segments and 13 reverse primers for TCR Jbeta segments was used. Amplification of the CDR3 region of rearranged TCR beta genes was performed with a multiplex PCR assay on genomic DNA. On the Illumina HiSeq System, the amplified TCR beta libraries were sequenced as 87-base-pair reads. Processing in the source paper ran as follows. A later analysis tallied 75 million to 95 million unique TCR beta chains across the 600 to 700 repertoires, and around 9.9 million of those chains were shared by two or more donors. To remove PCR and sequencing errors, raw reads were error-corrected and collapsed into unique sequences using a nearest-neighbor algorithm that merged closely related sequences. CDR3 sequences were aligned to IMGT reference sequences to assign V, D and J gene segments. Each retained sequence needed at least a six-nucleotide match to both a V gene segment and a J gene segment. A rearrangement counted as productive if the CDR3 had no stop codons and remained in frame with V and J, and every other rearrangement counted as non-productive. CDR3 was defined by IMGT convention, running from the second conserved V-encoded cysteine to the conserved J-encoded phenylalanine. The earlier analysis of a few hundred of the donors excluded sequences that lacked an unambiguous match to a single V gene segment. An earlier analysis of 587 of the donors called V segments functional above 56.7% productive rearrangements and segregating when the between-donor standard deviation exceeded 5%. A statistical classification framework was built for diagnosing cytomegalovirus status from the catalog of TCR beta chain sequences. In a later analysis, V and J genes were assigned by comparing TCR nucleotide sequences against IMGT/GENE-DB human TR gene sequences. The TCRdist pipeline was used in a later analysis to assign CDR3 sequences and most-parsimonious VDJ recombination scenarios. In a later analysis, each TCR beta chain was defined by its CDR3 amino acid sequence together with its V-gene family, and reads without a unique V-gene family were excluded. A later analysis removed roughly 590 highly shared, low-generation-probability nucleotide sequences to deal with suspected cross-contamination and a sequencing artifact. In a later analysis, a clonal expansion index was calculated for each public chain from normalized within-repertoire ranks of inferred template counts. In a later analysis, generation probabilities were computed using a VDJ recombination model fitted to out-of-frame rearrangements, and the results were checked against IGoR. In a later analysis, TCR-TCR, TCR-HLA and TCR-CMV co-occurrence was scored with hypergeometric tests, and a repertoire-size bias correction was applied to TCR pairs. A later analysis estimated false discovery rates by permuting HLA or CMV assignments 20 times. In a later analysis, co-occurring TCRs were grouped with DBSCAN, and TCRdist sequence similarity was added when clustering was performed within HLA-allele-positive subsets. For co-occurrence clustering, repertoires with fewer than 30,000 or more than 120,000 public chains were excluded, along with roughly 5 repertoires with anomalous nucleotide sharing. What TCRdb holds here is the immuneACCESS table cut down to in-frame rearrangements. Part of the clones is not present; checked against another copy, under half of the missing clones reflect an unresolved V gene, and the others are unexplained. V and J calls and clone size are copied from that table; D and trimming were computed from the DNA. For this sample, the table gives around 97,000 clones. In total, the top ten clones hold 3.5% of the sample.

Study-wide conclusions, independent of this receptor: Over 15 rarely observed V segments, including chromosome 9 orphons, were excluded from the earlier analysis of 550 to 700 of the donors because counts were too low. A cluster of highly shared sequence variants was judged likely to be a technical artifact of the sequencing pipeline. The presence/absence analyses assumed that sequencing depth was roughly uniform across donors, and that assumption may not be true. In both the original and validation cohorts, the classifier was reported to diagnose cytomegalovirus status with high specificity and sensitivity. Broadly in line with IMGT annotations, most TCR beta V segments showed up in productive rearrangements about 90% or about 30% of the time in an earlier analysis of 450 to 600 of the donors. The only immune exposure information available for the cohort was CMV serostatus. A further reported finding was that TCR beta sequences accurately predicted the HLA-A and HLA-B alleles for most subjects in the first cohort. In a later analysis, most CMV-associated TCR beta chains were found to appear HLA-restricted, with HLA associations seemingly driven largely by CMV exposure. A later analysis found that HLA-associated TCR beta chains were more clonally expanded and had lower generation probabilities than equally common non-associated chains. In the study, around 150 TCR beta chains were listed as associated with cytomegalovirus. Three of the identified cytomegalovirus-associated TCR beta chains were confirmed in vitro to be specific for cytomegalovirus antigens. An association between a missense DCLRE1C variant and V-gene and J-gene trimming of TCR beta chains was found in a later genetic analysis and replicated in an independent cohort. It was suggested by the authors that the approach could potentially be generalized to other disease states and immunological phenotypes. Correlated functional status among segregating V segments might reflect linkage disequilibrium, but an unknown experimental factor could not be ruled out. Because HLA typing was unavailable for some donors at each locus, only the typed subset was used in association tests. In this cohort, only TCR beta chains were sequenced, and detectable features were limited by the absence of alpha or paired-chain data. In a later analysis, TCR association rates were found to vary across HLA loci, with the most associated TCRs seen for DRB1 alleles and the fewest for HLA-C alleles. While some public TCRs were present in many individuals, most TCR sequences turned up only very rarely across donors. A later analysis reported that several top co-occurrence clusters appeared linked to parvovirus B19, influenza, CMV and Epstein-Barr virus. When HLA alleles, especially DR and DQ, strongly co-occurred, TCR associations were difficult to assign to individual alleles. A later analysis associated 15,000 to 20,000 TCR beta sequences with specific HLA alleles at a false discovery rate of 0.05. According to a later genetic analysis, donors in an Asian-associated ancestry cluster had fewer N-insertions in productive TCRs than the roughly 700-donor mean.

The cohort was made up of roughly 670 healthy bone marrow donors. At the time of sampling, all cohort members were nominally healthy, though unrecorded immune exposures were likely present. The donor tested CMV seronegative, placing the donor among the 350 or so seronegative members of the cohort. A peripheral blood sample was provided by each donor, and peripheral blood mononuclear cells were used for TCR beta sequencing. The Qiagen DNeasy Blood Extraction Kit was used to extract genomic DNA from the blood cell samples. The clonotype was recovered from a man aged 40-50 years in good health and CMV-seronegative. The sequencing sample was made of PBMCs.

The DNA sequence follows: TGCGCCAGCAGTGAGACGGGACAGGGGGCTGAAGCTTTCTTT. This translates into CASSETGQGAEAFF. The rearranged segments are TRBV10-1 and TRBJ1-1, with 11 bases aligning to TRBD1. CDR1 is given as WNHNN and CDR2 as SYGVQD, both from the germline V gene (reference sequence). Including the terminal cysteine and phenylalanine, the CDR3 comprises 14 residues. Of the read, only the CDR3 DNA is kept; its 42 bases are in frame from base 1. V loses 2 bases at its end and J loses 6 bases; junction bases beyond the gene matches: 2.